The TCR beta chain described here comes from a study of chemoradiotherapy in HPV16-positive cancers. Study-wide results and caveats: During treatment, candidate HPV-specific clones and E7-related motifs expanded in tumor.

Comments on this clone: The antigen is unknown.

Measured with immunoSEQ multiplex PCR; TCRdb has only the in-frame clones, and not every one. The sample consists of roughly 10,000 clones, under 80% of them appearing once. V was pared by 9 bases and J by 8 bases, with 19 bases between. This CDR3 comprises 13 residues. Germline V gene lookup returns CDR1 SGHTA and CDR2 FQGNSA. The sample was collected from a patient who underwent chemoradiotherapy. This chain uses TRBV7-2 with TRBJ1-2; no firm D call. The receptor was isolated from a human donor with HPV-associated anogenital cancer. CDR3 sequence (DNA): TGTGCCAGTGCCGGGTGGGTTTCGCGAGGCTACACCTTC. It specifies CASAGWVSRGYTF.